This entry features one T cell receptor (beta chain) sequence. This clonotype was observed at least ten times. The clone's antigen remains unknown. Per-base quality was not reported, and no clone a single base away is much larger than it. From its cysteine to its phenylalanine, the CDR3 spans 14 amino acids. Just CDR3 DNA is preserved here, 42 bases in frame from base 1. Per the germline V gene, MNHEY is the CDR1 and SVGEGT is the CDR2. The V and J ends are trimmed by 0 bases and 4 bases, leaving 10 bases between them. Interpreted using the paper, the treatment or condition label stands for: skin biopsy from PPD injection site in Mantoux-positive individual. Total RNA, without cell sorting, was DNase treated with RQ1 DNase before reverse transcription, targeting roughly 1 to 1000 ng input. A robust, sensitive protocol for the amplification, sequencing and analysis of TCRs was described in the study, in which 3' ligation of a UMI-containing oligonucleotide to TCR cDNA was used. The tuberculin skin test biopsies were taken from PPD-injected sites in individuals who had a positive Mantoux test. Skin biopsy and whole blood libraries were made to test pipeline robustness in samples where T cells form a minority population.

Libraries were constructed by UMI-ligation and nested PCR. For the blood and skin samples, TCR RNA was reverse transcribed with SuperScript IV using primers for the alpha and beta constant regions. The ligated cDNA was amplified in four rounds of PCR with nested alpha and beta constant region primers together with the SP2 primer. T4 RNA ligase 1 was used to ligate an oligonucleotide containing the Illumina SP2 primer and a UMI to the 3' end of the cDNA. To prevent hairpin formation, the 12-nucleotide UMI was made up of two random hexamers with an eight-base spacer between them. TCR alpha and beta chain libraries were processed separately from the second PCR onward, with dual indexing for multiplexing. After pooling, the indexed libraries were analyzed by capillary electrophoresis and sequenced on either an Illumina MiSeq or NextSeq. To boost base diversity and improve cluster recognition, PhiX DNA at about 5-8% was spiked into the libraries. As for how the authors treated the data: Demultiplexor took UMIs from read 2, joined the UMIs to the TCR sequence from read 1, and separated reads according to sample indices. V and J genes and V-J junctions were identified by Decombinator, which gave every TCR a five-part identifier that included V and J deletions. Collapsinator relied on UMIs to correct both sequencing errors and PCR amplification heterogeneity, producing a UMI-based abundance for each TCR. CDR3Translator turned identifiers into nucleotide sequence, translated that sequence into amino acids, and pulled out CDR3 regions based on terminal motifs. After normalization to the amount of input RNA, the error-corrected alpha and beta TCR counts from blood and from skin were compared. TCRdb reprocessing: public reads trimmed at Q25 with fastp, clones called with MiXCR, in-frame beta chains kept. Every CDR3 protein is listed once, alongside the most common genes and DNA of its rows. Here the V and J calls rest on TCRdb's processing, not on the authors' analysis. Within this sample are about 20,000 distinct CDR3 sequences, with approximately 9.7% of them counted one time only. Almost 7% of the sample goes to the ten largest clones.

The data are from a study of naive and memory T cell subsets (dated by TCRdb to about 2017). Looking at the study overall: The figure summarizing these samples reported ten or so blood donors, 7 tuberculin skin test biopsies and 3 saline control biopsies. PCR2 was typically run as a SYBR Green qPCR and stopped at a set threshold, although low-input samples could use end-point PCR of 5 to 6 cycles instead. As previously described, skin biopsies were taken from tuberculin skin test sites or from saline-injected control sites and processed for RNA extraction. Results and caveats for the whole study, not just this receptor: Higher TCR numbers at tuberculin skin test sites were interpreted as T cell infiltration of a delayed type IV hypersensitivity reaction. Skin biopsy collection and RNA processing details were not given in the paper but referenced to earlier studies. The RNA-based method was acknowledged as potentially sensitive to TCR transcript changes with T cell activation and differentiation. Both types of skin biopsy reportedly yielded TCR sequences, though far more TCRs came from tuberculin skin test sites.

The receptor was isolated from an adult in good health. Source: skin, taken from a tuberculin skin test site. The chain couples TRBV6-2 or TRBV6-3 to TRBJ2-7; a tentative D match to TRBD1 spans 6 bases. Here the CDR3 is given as CASSYSYQGYEQYF. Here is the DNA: TGTGCCAGCAGTTACTCGTATCAGGGGTACGAGCAGTACTTC.